Below, 17 T cell receptor beta chains from the same sample are listed, as sequenced in a study of blood T cell repertoires in COVID-19. Produced via immunoSEQ multiplex PCR; TCRdb's table is partial and in-frame only. This repertoire shows about 340,000 clones, about 83% found once; its top ten account for 2.5% to 3.5%. The sample comprised peripheral blood. These receptors originate from a man aged 25-40 years with active or convalescent COVID-19.

The chain links TRBV7-3 to TRBJ2-1; TRBD1 matches 10 bases. With V trimmed by 5 bases and J by 7 bases, 5 bases remained unmatched. The CDR3 has 14 amino acids. Per the germline V gene, CDR1 is SGHTA and CDR2 is FQGTGA. The CDR3 coding sequence is TGTGCCAGCAGCGTGTGGACAGGGGGAAATGAGCAGTTCTTC. Its translation is CASSVWTGGNEQFF.

V is TRBV7-2 and J is TRBJ2-1; 7 bases map to TRBD1. The ends lost 0 bases at V and 6 bases at J; junction bases unmatched: 2. CDR3 length equals 14 residues. Germline-derived CDR1 and CDR2 are SGHTA and FQGNSA. The CDR3 is CASSLAGDSNEQFF. CDR3 nucleotide sequence: TGTGCCAGCAGCTTAGCCGGGGACAGCAATGAGCAGTTCTTC.

This chain uses TRBV7-2 with TRBJ2-7; D is unclear. Looked up from germline, CDR1 is SGHTA and CDR2 is FQGNSA. V was pared by 0 bases and J by 2 bases, with 8 bases between. The CDR3 has 14 residues. CDR3 nucleotides: TGTGCCAGCAGCTTAGCGAGGTCCGCCTACGAGCAGTACTTC. Its translation: CASSLARSAYEQYF.

CDR3 in amino acids: CASSEDENYGYTF. The CDR3 nucleotides are TGTGCCAGCAGTGAAGACGAGAACTATGGCTACACCTTC. The rearrangement links TRBV6-1 to TRBJ1-2; no firm D call. V lost 1 base to trimming and J lost 2 bases, with 5 bases between them. The CDR3 has 13 residues. Germline V gene sequence: CDR1 MNHNS, CDR2 SASEGT.

This clone was seen once. V is TRBV2 and J is TRBJ1-5, with D uncertain. The germline gives CDR1 SNHLY, CDR2 FYNNEI. There are 17 residues in the CDR3. V was trimmed by 7 bases and J by 2 bases, leaving 21 bases between them. The CDR3 sequence: CASIQDPSGVGNQPQHF. The CDR3 DNA sequence: TGTGCCAGCATCCAGGATCCCTCGGGAGTTGGCAATCAGCCCCAGCATTTT.

This chain connects TRBV5-1 to TRBJ1-4; no reliable D call. Deletions cut 2 bases from V and 0 bases from J, with 11 bases between. Germline V gives CDR1 SGHRS, CDR2 YFSETQ. The CDR3 sequence is 16 residues long. The CDR3 spells CASSLAGPATNEKLFF. CDR3 bases: TGCGCCAGCAGCTTAGCAGGCCCCGCAACTAATGAAAAACTGTTTTTT. Full variable domain (missing parts from reference TRBV5-1 and TRBJ1-4): KAGVTQTPRYLIKTRGQQVTLSCSPISGHRSVSWYQQTPGQGLQFLFEYFSETQRNKGNFPGRFSGRQFSNSRSEMNVSTLELGDSALYLCASSLAGPATNEKLFFGSGTQLSVL.

The chain uses TRBV4-3 and TRBJ1-1, with a tentative D call TRBD1 (6 bases). The V end was cut by 3 bases, the J end by 2 bases, with 13 bases between. The CDR3 extends over 15 amino acids. The germline V gene has CDR1 LGHNA and CDR2 YSLEER. In nucleotides, the CDR3 is TGCGCCAGCAGCCAGAGGGGGGGGCGTAACACTGAAGCTTTCTTT. Its translation is CASSQRGGRNTEAFF.

This chain links TRBV19 with TRBJ1-5; D is possibly TRBD1 (6 bases). This CDR3 has 13 residues. V lost 5 bases, J lost 5 bases, and 10 bases lay in between. Germline loops: CDR1 LNHDA, CDR2 SQIVND (reference sequence). The CDR3 bases are TGTGCCAGTAGTTTACACAGGGATCAGCCCCAGCATTTT. The encoded protein is CASSLHRDQPQHF. Drawing the rest from reference TRBV19 and TRBJ1-5, the complete variable domain is DGGITQSPKYLFRKEGQNVTLSCEQNLNHDAMYWYRQDPGQGLRLIYYSQIVNDFQKGDIAEGYSVSREKKESFPLTVTSAQKNPTAFYLCASSLHRDQPQHFGDGTRLSIL.

The chain links TRBV6-5 to TRBJ1-2, with 7 bases aligning to TRBD1. CDR3 length equals 15 residues. V dropped 4 bases and J dropped 2; count of bases not matched to a gene: 7. Germline assignment: CDR1 MNHEY and CDR2 SVGAGI. Written as DNA, the CDR3 is TGTGCCAGCAGTTCGCTCGGGACAGACAACTATGGCTACACCTTC. As protein: CASSSLGTDNYGYTF.

The J gene is TRBJ1-5, the V gene TRBV6-2 or TRBV6-3; D unresolved. Germline assignment: CDR1 MNHEY and CDR2 SVGEGT. The CDR3 contains 14 residues. The V end was cut by 2 bases, the J end by 6 bases, with 11 bases between. CDR3 region: CASSYSKSGQPQHF. The CDR3 DNA follows: TGTGCCAGCAGTTACAGTAAGTCGGGTCAGCCCCAGCATTTT.

This sequence joins TRBV14 and TRBJ2-2; D possibly corresponds to TRBD2 (7 bases). This CDR3 comprises 17 residues. In germline, CDR1 is SGHDN, CDR2 FVKESK. V shed 4 bases and J shed 4 bases, with 19 bases lying between them. The CDR3 nucleotides read TGTGCCAGCAGCCTTCTCGGAGGGGGGGAGACCACCGGGGAGCTGTTTTTT. Translation gives CASSLLGGGETTGELFF.

This clone appeared a few times. This sequence joins TRBV3-1 (or the pseudogene TRBV3-2) and TRBJ2-1, with 7 nucleotides matching TRBD2. The V gene's germline CDR1 is LGHDT and CDR2 YNNKEL (reference sequence). Unmatched junction bases numbered 9, after V lost 1 base and J lost 0 bases. The CDR3 has 18 amino acids. As DNA, the CDR3 is TGTGCCAGCAGCCAAGGGGAATCTAGCGGTAGCTCCTACAATGAGCAGTTCTTC. Encoded protein: CASSQGESSGSSYNEQFF.

This chain links TRBV30 with TRBJ2-1, with 7 bases identical to TRBD2. CDR3 length: 15 residues. V lost 0 bases, J lost 0 bases, and 2 bases stayed unmatched. Germline lookup yields CDR1 GTSNPN and CDR2 SVGIG (reference sequence). The CDR3 sequence: CAWSVGGGSYNEQFF. In DNA, the CDR3 is TGTGCCTGGAGTGTAGGCGGGGGCTCCTACAATGAGCAGTTCTTC.

This chain links TRBV4-1 with TRBJ2-2; 8 bases fit TRBD2. V shed 2 bases and J 9 bases; nucleotides not matched to a gene: 11. The CDR3 covers 16 residues. Germline V gene lookup returns CDR1 MGHRA and CDR2 YSYEKL. The CDR3 nucleotides are TGCGCCAGCAGCCAACTAAACGGGAGGGTAGAAAGGGAGCTGTTTTTT. It specifies CASSQLNGRVERELFF.

The chain has TRBV12-3 or TRBV12-4 and TRBJ2-7; D is unresolved. CDR3 length: 13 amino acids. V was shortened by 6 bases and J by 2 bases, with 11 bases between the two germline ends. The CDR3 here is CASSLPGPYEQYF. The CDR3 DNA follows: TGTGCCAGCAGCCTACCCGGTCCCTACGAGCAGTACTTC.

The V gene is TRBV4-3, the J gene TRBJ1-6; 10 nucleotides align to TRBD1. J lost 8 bases, V lost 0 bases, and 10 bases had no gene match. The germline CDR1 and CDR2 sequences are LGHNA and YSLEER. The CDR3 has 18 amino acids. The DNA for the CDR3 is TGCGCCAGCAGCCAAGATGGGTCTAGGGGACAGGGGTATTCACCCCTCCACTTT. The encoded protein is CASSQDGSRGQGYSPLHF.

J is TRBJ2-7 and V is TRBV30, with D uncertain. Germline CDR1 reads GTSNPN; CDR2 reads SVGIG (reference sequence). The CDR3 spans 11 residues. V was shortened by 3 bases and J by 0 bases, with 3 bases between the two germline ends. CDR3 nucleotide sequence: TGTGCCTGGAGCAACTCCTACGAGCAGTACTTC. As protein: CAWSNSYEQYF.